This T cell receptor (beta chain) was documented in a study of T cell responses to AZD1222 COVID-19 vaccine. Here immunoSEQ multiplex PCR was the method, and the copy in TCRdb shows in-frame clones only, minus some. The sample consists of about 130,000 clones, 80% to 95% of them appearing once. CDR1 SGDLS and CDR2 YYNGEE come from the germline V gene. After removal of 4 bases from V and 4 bases from J, the junction contained 13 bases not matched to a gene. The CDR3 is made up of 16 amino acids. The sequence was collected from an adult who received the AZD1222 COVID-19 vaccine. This specimen consisted of peripheral blood, obtained 28 days after the second AZD1222 dose. The V gene is TRBV9, the J gene TRBJ1-2, with 7 bases fitting TRBD1. The CDR3, as DNA: TGTGCCAGCAGCCCAGGGGGACAGCAATTTTTCTATGGCTACACCTTC. This sequence encodes CASSPGGQQFFYGYTF.